The 10 T cell receptor beta chains below come from one sample, sequenced in a study of PD-1 blockade in classical Hodgkin lymphoma. Method: immunoSEQ multiplex PCR; TCRdb's copy keeps in-frame clones and lacks some. Here the sample spans about 97,000 clones, roughly 84% being singletons. All patients relapsed after autologous stem cell transplantation, and brentuximab vedotin exposure varied. The specimen comprised peripheral blood mononuclear cells (PBMCs), sampled at baseline. The receptors were sampled from a human donor with classical Hodgkin lymphoma.

The genes are TRBV5-4 and TRBJ1-2; no clear D gene. Germline CDR1 SGHNT, CDR2 YYREEE (reference sequence). The CDR3 has 16 residues. V lost 0 bases and J 6 bases, leaving 18 bases between the germline ends. The CDR3 sequence: CASSLVGGEEGNGYTF. The CDR3 DNA sequence: TGTGCCAGCAGCTTGGTAGGAGGAGAGGAGGGAAATGGCTACACCTTC.

This rearrangement joins TRBV5-6 to TRBJ2-1; a weak D match, TRBD1 (6 bases). With 1 base removed from V and 2 bases from J, the gap between germline ends came to 10 bases. The germline CDR1 and CDR2 sequences are SGHDT and YYEEEE. CDR3 length equals 15 residues. CDR3 amino acids: CASSLIRGAYNEQFF. The CDR3 nucleotides are TGTGCCAGCAGCTTGATCAGGGGCGCCTACAATGAGCAGTTCTTC. The full variable domain, in which reference TRBV5-6 and TRBJ2-1 provide the parts outside the CDR3, is DAGVTQSPTHLIKTRGQQVTLRCSPKSGHDTVSWYQQALGQGPQFIFQYYEEEERQRGNFPDRFSGHQFPNYSSELNVNALLLGDSALYLCASSLIRGAYNEQFFGPGTRLTVL.

The chain has TRBV11-2 and TRBJ1-1, with a possible D match to TRBD1 (6 bases). The CDR3 runs 16 residues. Germline V lookup: CDR1 SGHAT, CDR2 FQNNGV. The V and J ends lost 1 base and 5 bases respectively, with 17 bases between them. Here the CDR3 reads CASSLGLLQGRTEAFF. CDR3 bases: TGTGCCAGCAGCTTAGGCCTTTTACAGGGAAGGACTGAAGCTTTCTTT. The variable domain in full, with the rest retrieved from reference TRBV11-2 and TRBJ1-1, is EAGVAQSPRYKIIEKRQSVAFWCNPISGHATLYWYQQILGQGPKLLIQFQNNGVVDDSQLPKDRFSAERLKGVDSTLKIQPAKLEDSAVYLCASSLGLLQGRTEAFFGQGTRLTVV.

The sample holds a few counts of this clone. J is TRBJ1-2 and V is TRBV19; no clear D gene. Trimming took 1 base from V and 7 from J, leaving 7 bases between them. The CDR3 has 12 residues. Per germline, CDR1 LNHDA and CDR2 SQIVND (reference sequence). The CDR3 DNA reads as TGTGCCAGTAGTATAGGTGAAAGTGGCTACACCTTC. As protein: CASSIGESGYTF. The full variable domain, its missing parts supplied by reference TRBV19 and TRBJ1-2, is DGGITQSPKYLFRKEGQNVTLSCEQNLNHDAMYWYRQDPGQGLRLIYYSQIVNDFQKGDIAEGYSVSREKKESFPLTVTSAQKNPTAFYLCASSIGESGYTFGSGTRLTVV.

The chain has TRBV5-4 and TRBJ2-7, with 11 bases matching TRBD2. Germline CDR1 reads SGHNT; CDR2 reads YYREEE (reference sequence). The V and J ends lost 0 bases and 3 bases, in that order; junction bases with no gene match: 8. The CDR3 is 17 residues long. The DNA of the CDR3 is TGTGCCAGCAGCTTGGCCGCGATAGCGGGAGGGATCTACGAGCAGTACTTC. Its translation is CASSLAAIAGGIYEQYF.

The chain recombines TRBV28 with TRBJ2-7, with 8 bases matching TRBD1. Trimming took 7 bases from V and 6 from J; bases not matched to a gene: 2. The CDR3 is made up of 11 amino acids. Germline V gene sequence: CDR1 MDHEN, CDR2 SYDVKM. The CDR3 loop reads CASTQGGEQYF. Written as DNA, the CDR3 is TGTGCCAGCACACAGGGGGGCGAGCAGTACTTC.

V and J are TRBV5-5 and TRBJ1-2; 8 nucleotides line up with TRBD1. CDR3 length: 13 amino acids. With 4 bases clipped from V and 4 bases from J, the junction kept 3 bases outside the gene matches. From germline, CDR1 is SGHKS and CDR2 YYEKEE (reference sequence). The CDR3 DNA sequence: TGTGCCAGCAGCGCCGGACAGGGCTATGGCTACACCTTC. It codes for CASSAGQGYGYTF.

The J gene is TRBJ1-1, the V gene TRBV28; TRBD1 is a possible D gene (5 bases). The CDR3 covers 11 residues. In germline, CDR1 is MDHEN, CDR2 SYDVKM. V was shortened by 7 bases and J by 7 bases, with 10 bases between the two germline ends. Here the CDR3 reads CASTLRGEAFF. DNA of the CDR3: TGTGCCAGCACTCTAAGGGGTGAAGCTTTCTTT.

V gene TRBV5-1 combines with J gene TRBJ2-5; 7 bases map to TRBD1. Germline CDR1 SGHRS, CDR2 YFSETQ. This CDR3 comprises 14 residues. J was trimmed by 3 bases and V by 0 bases; bases with no gene match: 2. The CDR3 protein is CASSLGTGEETQYF. Written as DNA, the CDR3 is TGCGCCAGCAGCTTGGGGACAGGAGAAGAGACCCAGTACTTC.

This chain uses TRBV19 with TRBJ1-1; 8 nucleotides match TRBD1. V shed 6 bases, J shed 2 bases, and the junction held 11 bases outside the gene matches. In germline, CDR1 is LNHDA, CDR2 SQIVND (reference sequence). This CDR3 has 16 amino acids. CDR3 DNA sequence: TGTGCCAGTAGCACAGGGGGAAGCGGGGCCAACACTGAAGCTTTCTTT. Its translation is CASSTGGSGANTEAFF.